This T cell receptor beta chain was recovered during a study of OX40 agonist ivuxolimab in advanced cancers. Across the whole study: Past anti-PD-1, anti-PD-L1 or anti-CTLA-4 therapy was accepted, and 40% had received some.

The method was immunoSEQ multiplex PCR; TCRdb's version includes in-frame clones alone and lacks a portion of them. Here the sample spans some 98,000 clones, about four fifths being singletons. V was cut by 4 bases and J by 0 bases, with 16 bases left in between. The CDR3 has 17 residues. The germline CDR1 and CDR2 sequences are SGHTA and FQGTGA. The sequence came from an adult with an advanced solid tumor such as melanoma, head and neck, liver or kidney cancer. The sequences come from CD4+ or CD8+ T cells sorted from blood, collected in a trial of the OX40 agonist ivuxolimab. This chain connects TRBV7-3 to TRBJ2-1; D not resolved. The CDR3, as DNA: TGTGCCAGCAGCTCTTACCGATCAATAAGCTCCTACAATGAGCAGTTCTTC. As protein: CASSSYRSISSYNEQFF.